The next 20 T cell receptor beta chains were all read from a single sample in a study of beta chain features in type 1 diabetes (dated by TCRdb to between 2018 and 2020). Libraries were prepared through the immunoSEQ multiplex PCR assay. The High Capacity cDNA Reverse Transcription Kit was used to reverse transcribe all of the isolated RNA, meaning that expressed TCRB transcripts were what got sequenced. In TCRdb, the immuneACCESS table is reduced to in-frame sequences with V and J assigned. These tables do not hold every clone; where another copy was compared, an unresolved V gene accounts for under half, and the others remain unexplained. Within this sample are around 290,000 clones, with about 8.5% of them counted one time only. The ten largest clones add up to about 0.93% of the sample. The source material was central memory CD4+ T cells from blood. Receptors originate from a woman aged 18-29 years in good health.

This clone showed up just a few times. The genes are TRBV10-3 and TRBJ2-7, with D perhaps matching TRBD1 (6 bases). This CDR3 contains 14 residues. CDR1 and CDR2 (germline): ENHRY, SYGVKD. V lost 7 bases and J 3 bases, leaving 16 bases between the germline ends. Here the CDR3 reads CAIKRQGTFYEQYF. In DNA form, the CDR3 reads TGTGCCATCAAGCGGCAGGGGACCTTCTACGAGCAGTACTTC.

This clone turned up a few times. The chain has TRBV21-1 and TRBJ1-2. TRBV21-1 is given as a pseudogene. This CDR3 is built from 16 residues. CDR3 loop: CASSKAPGQSNYGYTF. The CDR3 DNA is TGTGCCAGCAGCAAAGCACCTGGTCAGAGTAACTATGGCTACACCTTC.

This clone was detected a few times. The chain employs TRBV7-9 and TRBJ2-1; D possibly corresponds to TRBD2 (5 bases). V gave up 4 bases and J gave up 2 bases, with 18 bases separating them. The CDR3 is 17 amino acids. The germline V gene has CDR1 SEHNR and CDR2 FQNEAQ (reference sequence). The CDR3 DNA follows: TGTGCCAGCAGCTCCCACCTGACTACCAAAACCTACAATGAGCAGTTCTTC. Encoded protein: CASSSHLTTKTYNEQFF. Using reference TRBV7-9 and TRBJ2-1 for the parts outside the CDR3, the full variable domain is DTGVSQNPRHKITKRGQNVTFRCDPISEHNRLYWYRQTLGQGPEFLTYFQNEAQLEKSRLLSDRFSAERPKGSFSTLEIQRTEQGDSAMYLCASSSHLTTKTYNEQFFGPGTRLTVL.

Comments on this clone: A much larger clone lies one base from this, so it may be a read error. The V call is TRBV5-1, the J call TRBJ2-1; D not resolved. The germline CDR1 and CDR2 sequences are SGHRS and YFSETQ. The CDR3 sequence is 18 residues long. V was trimmed by 4 bases and J by 0 bases, leaving 20 bases between them. The CDR3, as DNA: TGCGCCAGCAGCCACGTACGCGGTGGGTACGACTCCTACAATGAGCAGTTCTTC. Translation gives CASSHVRGGYDSYNEQFF.

This clone occurred a few times. The chain recombines TRBV30 with TRBJ2-3, with no clear D. The CDR3 length is 15 residues. Looked up from germline, CDR1 is GTSNPN and CDR2 is SVGIG (reference sequence). V was pared by 0 bases and J by 3 bases, with 13 bases between. The CDR3 DNA is TGTGCCTGGAGTGTGTCGTTCGCGGTAACAGATACGCAGTATTTT. As protein: CAWSVSFAVTDTQYF. The entire variable domain, with the rest obtained from reference TRBV30 and TRBJ2-3, is as follows: SQTIHQWPATLVQPVGSPLSLECTVEGTSNPNLYWYRQAAGRGLQLLFYSVGIGQISSEVPQNLSASRPQDRQFILSSKKLLLSDSGFYLCAWSVSFAVTDTQYFGPGTRLTVL.

This clone was detected only a few times. The rearrangement joins TRBV18 to TRBJ2-4; D is possibly TRBD1 or TRBD2 (5 bases each). The V end was cut by 0 bases, the J end by 0 bases, with 9 bases between. Germline-derived CDR1 and CDR2 are KGHSH and LQKENI. CDR3 length: 16 residues. CDR3 in DNA: TGTGCCAGCTCACCACCGGAAGGGACAGCCAAAAACATTCAGTACTTC. Its protein product is CASSPPEGTAKNIQYF.

At least ten counts were recorded for this clone. V gene TRBV29-1 combines with J gene TRBJ2-5, with a tentative D call TRBD2 (6 bases). This CDR3 has 10 amino acids. CDR1 is SQVTM and CDR2 is ANQGSEA in the germline V gene. Trimming stripped 5 bases from V and 10 bases from J, with 11 bases between. For the CDR3, the DNA is TGCAGCGTTCAGCTAGCGAGCCAGTACTTC. Encoded protein: CSVQLASQYF.

The gene calls are TRBV10-3 and TRBJ2-7, with 10 bases lining up with TRBD2. The CDR3 runs to 13 residues. V gave up 7 bases and J gave up 9 bases; unmatched junction bases: 9. Germline V CDR1 and CDR2: ENHRY, SYGVKD. The CDR3 loop reads CAIKASGSEVQYF. DNA for the CDR3: TGTGCCATCAAGGCTAGCGGGAGTGAGGTGCAGTACTTC.

This clone was observed a handful of times. The J gene is TRBJ1-2, the V gene TRBV5-1; D gene uncertain. Germline assignment: CDR1 SGHRS and CDR2 YFSETQ. Trimming shortened V by 1 base and J by 9 bases, and 13 bases separated the two germline ends. This CDR3 is built from 13 residues. The CDR3 is CASSLSPVASYTF. In DNA, the CDR3 is TGCGCCAGCAGCTTGTCGCCGGTTGCGAGCTACACCTTC.

This clone was seen many times. The chain's CDR3 is CASSRSRDRAAEAFF. CDR3 in DNA: TGTGCCAGCAGCCGGAGCCGCGACAGGGCCGCTGAAGCTTTCTTT. J is TRBJ1-1 and V is TRBV5-4; 7 bases fit TRBD1. V gave up 4 bases and J gave up 6 bases; unmatched junction bases: 12. This CDR3 spans 15 amino acids. Per the germline V gene, CDR1 is SGHNT and CDR2 is YYREEE (reference sequence).

Turning to this clone: Additional DNA sequences in this sample encode the identical CDR3. The gene calls are TRBV30 and TRBJ2-5; D call uncertain. This CDR3 comprises 11 residues. Trimming took off 3 bases at V and 5 bases at J, with 7 bases between the two ends. Germline CDR1 and CDR2: GTSNPN and SVGIG (reference sequence). The CDR3 loop is CAWSLGETQYF. DNA for the CDR3: TGTGCCTGGAGCCTAGGGGAGACCCAGTACTTC.

This clone came up a few times. The rearrangement uses TRBV29-1 and TRBJ1-1; no clear D. Germline V gene sequence: CDR1 SQVTM, CDR2 ANQGSEA. The CDR3 has 12 amino acids. Trimming pared 4 bases from V and 6 bases from J, leaving 12 bases between. As DNA, the CDR3 is TGCAGCGTTGGACCCACCGGCCCTGAAGCTTTCTTT. It codes for CSVGPTGPEAFF. Full variable domain (remainder filled in from reference TRBV29-1 and TRBJ1-1): SAVISQKPSRDICQRGTSLTIQCQVDSQVTMMFWYRQQPGQSLTLIATANQGSEATYESGFVIDKFPISRPNLTFSTLTVSNMSPEDSSIYLCSVGPTGPEAFFGQGTRLTVV.

This clone was seen ten or more times. The chain links TRBV7-8 to TRBJ2-2; D not resolved. Per germline, CDR1 SGHVS and CDR2 FQNEAQ. The CDR3 contains 13 residues. V was pared by 5 bases and J by 6 bases, with 10 bases between. CDR3 sequence: CASSAAYPGELFF. The DNA of the CDR3 is TGTGCCAGCAGCGCAGCATACCCCGGGGAGCTGTTTTTT. The full variable domain, its missing parts supplied by reference TRBV7-8 and TRBJ2-2, is GAGVSQSPRYKVAKRGQDVALRCDPISGHVSLFWYQQALGQGPEFLTYFQNEAQLDKSGLPSDRFFAERPEGSVSTLKIQRTQQEDSAVYLCASSAAYPGELFFGEGSRLTVL.

This clone has a handful of counts. The chain joins TRBV30 to TRBJ2-3; possible D gene TRBD1, 5 bases. V gave up 6 bases and J gave up 0 bases, with 13 bases separating them. This CDR3 spans 14 amino acids. Germline V CDR1 and CDR2: GTSNPN, SVGIG (reference sequence). The CDR3 DNA follows: TGTGCCTGTGCCAGGGATACTAGCACAGATACGCAGTATTTT. It yields the protein CACARDTSTDTQYF.

The rearrangement links TRBV10-3 to TRBJ2-3, with D uncertain. CDR1 and CDR2 from the germline V gene are ENHRY and SYGVKD. The CDR3 has 12 residues. V lost 8 bases to trimming and J lost 3 bases, with 9 bases between them. The CDR3 here is CAIGQDTDTQYF. DNA for the CDR3: TGTGCCATCGGGCAGGATACAGATACGCAGTATTTT.

In this sample, this clone turned up many times. The chain couples TRBV10-3 to TRBJ2-5; D unresolved. The CDR3 totals 12 residues. V was shortened by 4 bases and J by 3 bases, with 6 bases between the two germline ends. Germline V lookup: CDR1 ENHRY, CDR2 SYGVKD. The CDR3 DNA sequence: TGTGCCATCAGTGCTCAAGAAGAGACCCAGTACTTC. Translating gives CAISAQEETQYF.

The chain combines TRBV4-3 with TRBJ2-7, with a possible D match to TRBD2 (5 bases). Germline assignment: CDR1 LGHNA and CDR2 YSLEER. The ends were cut back, 2 bases at V and 1 base at J, with 9 bases in the middle. The CDR3 runs to 14 residues. CDR3 coding DNA: TGCGCCAGCAGCCAAACGACTACTTCCTACGAGCAGTACTTC. Translated, it gives CASSQTTTSYEQYF.

The CDR3 region is CASSVTGTPRPGELFF. For the CDR3, the DNA is TGTGCCAGCAGCGTCACCGGGACTCCAAGGCCGGGGGAGCTGTTTTTT. V usage is TRBV14 and J usage is TRBJ2-2, with a tentative D call TRBD2 (6 bases). CDR1 is SGHDN, CDR2 FVKESK, per germline. Trimming cost V 5 bases and J 8 bases, with 21 bases left between them. The CDR3 consists of 16 residues.

The V and J genes are TRBV14 and TRBJ1-3; the D is unclear. Germline assignment: CDR1 SGHDN and CDR2 FVKESK. The CDR3 is 14 residues long. Trimming left V 0 bases short and J 5 bases short, with 8 bases between. The CDR3 DNA reads TGTGCCAGCAGCCAAGACCACAGCAGAAACACCATATATTTT. Amino acid sequence: CASSQDHSRNTIYF.

This clone was seen repeatedly, ten times or more. V and J are TRBV6-6 and TRBJ1-2; D not resolved. Trimming shortened V by 5 bases and J by 6 bases, and 7 bases separated the two germline ends. The germline gives CDR1 MNHNY, CDR2 SVGAGI (reference sequence). The CDR3 is 11 amino acids. In nucleotides, the CDR3 is TGTGCCAGCAGTAACGGGGATGGCTACACCTTC. Its translation is CASSNGDGYTF.